What follows describes a single TCR beta chain. TRB cDNA was prepared as libraries by UMI-labeled 5' RACE. TCRdb reprocessed the 5' RACE reads and keeps a single row for each CDR3 protein, giving no DNA. This table lists over 70,000 distinct CDR3 sequences. The data were obtained in a study of CXCR3-negative and CXCR3-positive naive CD8 T cells. CD45RO-CCR7+CD27+CD95- expression identified naive CD8+ T cells. This sequence was found in a human donor in good health. Some clones in this sample may be carry-over from other donors' samples. The sequenced sample consisted of naive CXCR3- CD8+ T cells from blood. Subset denoted: CD45RO-CCR7+CD27+CD95- naive CD8+ T cells lacking CXCR3 (TNR3-).

The CDR3 protein is CASSGTSEETQYF. This chain links TRBV5-1 with TRBJ2-5; the TCRdb D gene call, TRBD2, has no DNA to confirm it. The CDR3 covers 13 residues. CDR1 and CDR2 (germline): SGHRS, YFSETQ. Full variable domain (rest looked up from reference TRBV5-1 and TRBJ2-5): KAGVTQTPRYLIKTRGQQVTLSCSPISGHRSVSWYQQTPGQGLQFLFEYFSETQRNKGNFPGRFSGRQFSNSRSEMNVSTLELGDSALYLCASSGTSEETQYFGPGTRLLVL.